This T cell receptor (beta chain) was captured by sequencing in a study of shared clonotypes between healthy human individuals. The V gene lost 7 bases and the J gene lost 0 bases, with 13 bases spanning the gap. This CDR3 is 14 amino acids long. Per germline, CDR1 MNHEY and CDR2 SVGAGI. Only in-frame clones appear in the TCRdb table, and some are missing; sequencing was by immunoSEQ multiplex PCR. The repertoire consists of millions of clones, with approximately 94% occurring once and the leading ten covering over 0.12%. General study results and limits: Clonotype sharing among the donors was expected to vary with sequencing depth.

A word on this clone: As yet, its antigen is unknown.

This clonotype was sampled from a man in his late teens or twenties in good health. The chain has TRBV6-5 and TRBJ2-7; D may be TRBD1 or TRBD2 (5 bases each). Sample: naive CD4+ T cells sorted from blood. Documented subset: CD45RA+ positively selected. The CDR3 reads CASTNTGPSYEQYF. DNA of the CDR3: TGTGCCAGCACCAACACGGGACCCTCCTACGAGCAGTACTTC.